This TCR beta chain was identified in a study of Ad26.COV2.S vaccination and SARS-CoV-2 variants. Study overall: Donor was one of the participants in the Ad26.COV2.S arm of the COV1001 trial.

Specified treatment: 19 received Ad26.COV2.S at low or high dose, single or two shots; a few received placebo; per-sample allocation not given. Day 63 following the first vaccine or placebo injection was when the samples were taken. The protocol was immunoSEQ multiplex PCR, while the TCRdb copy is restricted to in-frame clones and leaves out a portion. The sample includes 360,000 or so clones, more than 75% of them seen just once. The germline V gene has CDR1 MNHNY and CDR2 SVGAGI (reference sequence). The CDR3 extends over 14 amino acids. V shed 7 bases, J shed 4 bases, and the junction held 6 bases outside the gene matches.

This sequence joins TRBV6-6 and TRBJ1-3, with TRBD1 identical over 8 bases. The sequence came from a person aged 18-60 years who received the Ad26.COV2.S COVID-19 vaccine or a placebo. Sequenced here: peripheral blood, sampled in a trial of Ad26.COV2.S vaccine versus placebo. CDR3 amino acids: CASTSTGVGNTIYF. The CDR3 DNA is TGTGCCAGCACCTCGACAGGGGTCGGAAACACCATATATTTT.